Below, 17 T cell receptor beta chains from the same sample are listed, as sequenced in a study. TCRdb ran MiXCR on the 5' RACE reads and lists one entry per CDR3 protein. This repertoire shows tens of thousands of distinct CDR3 sequences, 28% found once; its top ten account for roughly 2%. The sample taken for sequencing was naive CD4+ T cells sorted from blood. Subset of the sample: naive CD4+ T cells, CD4+CD45RA+CD25-. The receptors were sampled from a female donor with breast cancer.

This clonotype was found once. The V and J genes are TRBV11-2 and TRBJ2-5, with 11 bases fitting TRBD1. J was trimmed by 5 bases and V by 2 bases; bases with no gene match: 13. Germline loops: CDR1 SGHAT, CDR2 FQNNGV. The CDR3 consists of 18 residues. The CDR3 bases are TGTGCCAGCAGCTTATCCCTCCCCGGGACAGGGGGTAAGGAGACCCAGTACTTC. It yields the protein CASSLSLPGTGGKETQYF.

The genes are TRBV24-1 and TRBJ2-1; 9 bases are shared with TRBD2. J gave up 6 bases and V 1 base, and 6 bases lay outside the gene matches. The CDR3 is 16 amino acids. Germline values: CDR1 KGHDR, CDR2 SFDVKD. CDR3 coding DNA: TGTGCCACCAGTGATTTTGGCGGGGGGGCTGGCAATGAGCAGTTCTTC. This encodes CATSDFGGGAGNEQFF.

This chain uses TRBV5-1 with TRBJ2-6; the D is unclear. The V gene's germline CDR1 is SGHRS and CDR2 YFSETQ. V was cut by 2 bases and J by 2 bases, with 11 bases left in between. This CDR3 region has 16 residues. CDR3 coding DNA: TGCGCCAGCAGCTTTATCGGTAGGGCTGGGGCCAACGTCCTGACTTTC. Its translation: CASSFIGRAGANVLTF. The entire variable domain, with the rest obtained from reference TRBV5-1 and TRBJ2-6, is as follows: KAGVTQTPRYLIKTRGQQVTLSCSPISGHRSVSWYQQTPGQGLQFLFEYFSETQRNKGNFPGRFSGRQFSNSRSEMNVSTLELGDSALYLCASSFIGRAGANVLTFGAGSRLTVL.

About this clonotype: At one boundary the junction diverges from the germline segment, which might be a read error. The rearrangement joins TRBV4-1 to TRBJ1-5, with D perhaps matching TRBD1 (6 bases). CDR3 length: 14 residues. Germline CDR1 and CDR2: MGHRA and YSYEKL. The chain's CDR3 is CASSHDRRGQPQHF. For the CDR3, the DNA is TGCGCCAGCAGCCACGACAGGAGGGGCCAGCCCCAGCATTTC.

There are many counts of this clonotype. The V gene is TRBV5-1, the J gene TRBJ1-1, with unresolved D. Trimming pared 6 bases from V and 0 bases from J, leaving 9 bases between. This CDR3 region has 13 residues. Per germline, CDR1 SGHRS and CDR2 YFSETQ. CDR3 bases: TGCGCCAGCAATGTCAACATGAACACTGAAGCTTTCTTT. Protein product: CASNVNMNTEAFF.

About this clonotype itself: This could be a read error, since a much larger clone is one nucleotide away. V is TRBV5-1 and J is TRBJ2-1; D might be TRBD2 (6 bases). The V and J ends lost 4 bases and 2 bases respectively, with 22 bases between them. CDR3 length: 18 amino acids. CDR1 is SGHRS and CDR2 is YFSETQ in the germline V gene. In DNA form, the CDR3 reads TGCGCCAGCAGCCCGCAATGGGGCGGGTCTAGCGCCTACAATGAGCAGTTCTTC. Translated, it gives CASSPQWGGSSAYNEQFF.

This clonotype was counted between two and nine times. This sequence joins TRBV2 and TRBJ1-5; no reliable D call. This CDR3 comprises 14 residues. Germline loops: CDR1 SNHLY, CDR2 FYNNEI. Between the trimmed V and J ends, which lost 6 bases and 4 bases, there was a span of 13 bases. Here the CDR3 reads CASRRAAVNQPQHF. The CDR3 bases are TGTGCCAGCAGAAGAGCGGCAGTAAATCAGCCCCAGCATTTT. Complete variable domain (other parts from reference TRBV2 and TRBJ1-5): EPEVTQTPSHQVTQMGQEVILRCVPISNHLYFYWYRQILGQKVEFLVSFYNNEISEKSEIFDDQFSVERPDGSNFTLKIRSTKLEDSAMYFCASRRAAVNQPQHFGDGTRLSIL.

This clonotype has a handful of counts. The J gene is TRBJ2-1, the V gene TRBV29-1; D gene uncertain. The CDR3 totals 11 residues. Trimming shortened V by 5 bases and J by 9 bases, and 11 bases separated the two germline ends. Germline V gene lookup returns CDR1 SQVTM and CDR2 ANQGSEA. CDR3 in amino acids: CSVSRSGEQFF. In DNA form, the CDR3 reads TGCAGCGTTTCTAGGTCGGGTGAGCAGTTCTTC.

As DNA, the CDR3 is TGCAGTGTCCCACCGACTAGCGCGACTCCCTACGAGCAGTACTTC. This sequence encodes CSVPPTSATPYEQYF. The V and J genes are TRBV20-1 and TRBJ2-7; 8 nucleotides line up with TRBD2. J gave up 2 bases and V 7 bases, and 13 bases lay outside the gene matches. The germline CDR1 and CDR2 sequences are DFQATT and SNEGSKA (reference sequence). The CDR3 length is 15 residues.

This clonotype was detected only a few times. The rearrangement uses TRBV4-2 and TRBJ1-2; no clear D gene. Trimming stripped 0 bases from V and 3 bases from J, with 14 bases between. This CDR3 region has 16 residues. CDR1 LGHNA and CDR2 YNFKEQ come from the germline V gene. The CDR3 loop is CASSQDIDVVYYGYTF. For the CDR3, the DNA is TGTGCCAGCAGCCAAGACATAGATGTAGTGTACTATGGCTACACCTTC.

Within the sample, this clonotype is medium-sized (0.01 to 0.1%). This sequence joins TRBV29-1 and TRBJ2-7; 9 positions agree with TRBD2. CDR1 and CDR2 from the germline V gene are SQVTM and ANQGSEA. The V and J ends lost 4 bases and 1 base, in that order; junction bases with no gene match: 5. This CDR3 has 14 residues. CDR3 protein: CSVVLAGSSYEQYF. CDR3 bases: TGCAGCGTTGTGCTAGCGGGGAGTTCCTACGAGCAGTACTTC.

As concerns this clonotype: A read error may explain this, as a much larger clone is one base away. The V call is TRBV4-3, the J call TRBJ1-5; no definite D call. The V gene's germline CDR1 is LGHNA and CDR2 YSLEER. The V and J ends lost 0 bases and 6 bases respectively, with 6 bases between them. This CDR3 has 13 amino acids. This CDR3 is CASSQDHGQPQHF. For the CDR3, the DNA is TGCGCCAGCAGCCAAGATCATGGTCAGCCCCAGCATTTT.

The rearrangement joins TRBV5-1 to TRBJ2-2; D might be TRBD1 (7 bases). Looked up from germline, CDR1 is SGHRS and CDR2 is YFSETQ. This CDR3 is built from 15 residues. Trimming stripped 7 bases from V and 2 bases from J, with 15 bases between. CDR3 bases: TGCGCCAGCCGGGGGACAGAGGTTAACACCGGGGAGCTGTTTTTT. Encoded protein: CASRGTEVNTGELFF.

This clonotype turned up a few times. The chain joins TRBV10-3 to TRBJ2-5; D is perhaps TRBD1 or TRBD2 (6 bases each). Germline CDR1 is ENHRY and CDR2 is SYGVKD. The ends were cut back, 2 bases at V and 4 bases at J, with 11 bases in the middle. The CDR3 consists of 14 residues. CDR3 coding DNA: TGTGCCATCAGTGAGAAGGGGGAGGCAGAGACCCAGTACTTC. It translates to CAISEKGEAETQYF.

The chain uses TRBV5-4 and TRBJ2-3, with D possibly being TRBD1 (6 bases). V lost 0 bases, J lost 1 base, and 6 bases lay in between. This CDR3 region has 14 residues. From germline, CDR1 is SGHNT and CDR2 YYREEE (reference sequence). The CDR3 DNA is TGTGCCAGCAGCTTGGACAGGGGCACAGATACGCAGTATTTT. It yields the protein CASSLDRGTDTQYF.

For this clonotype: A read error is possible here, since a much larger clone lies one base away. The CDR3 protein is CASSLGDWAEQCF. As DNA, the CDR3 is TGTGCCAGCAGCCTCGGGGATTGGGCCGAGCAGTGCTTC. The chain links TRBV6-5 to TRBJ2-7, with D perhaps TRBD2 (5 bases). This CDR3 comprises 13 residues. Per germline, CDR1 MNHEY and CDR2 SVGAGI.

This clonotype was seen a few times. The chain uses TRBV3-1 and TRBJ2-3; D uncertain. Germline CDR1 reads LGHDT; CDR2 reads YNNKEL (reference sequence). The V end lost 5 bases, the J end lost 4 bases, and 10 bases lay between the germline ends. This CDR3 has 13 residues. Here the CDR3 DNA reads TGTGCCAGCAGCTGGAAAAGGCCAGATACGCAGTATTTT. It yields the protein CASSWKRPDTQYF.